This passage covers 18 T cell receptor beta chains from one sample sequenced in a study of T cells in Graves' hyperthyroidism and ophthalmopathy. Using RNA transcripts as the source, TCR beta CDR3 regions were amplified. An initial round of RT-PCR targeting the TCR CDR3 relied on the HTBI primer set. TCRdb re-called the multiplex PCR reads with MiXCR, one entry per CDR3 protein. The sample lists under 650,000 distinct CDR3 sequences, about 16% occurring once. Sample: blood. The receptor set was obtained from a woman aged 25 to 39 with Graves' hyperthyroidism.

V and J are TRBV27 and TRBJ2-1; 15 bases are a match to TRBD2. This CDR3 region has 17 residues. Germline loops: CDR1 MNHEY, CDR2 SMNVEV (reference sequence). V trimming: 4 bases; J trimming: 7 bases; junction bases outside the gene matches: 8. The CDR3 reads CASSSRRGLAGGNEQFF. CDR3 sequence (DNA): TGTGCCAGCAGTTCCCGACGGGGACTAGCGGGAGGAAATGAGCAGTTCTTC.

This clonotype was detected many times. The chain combines TRBV27 with TRBJ2-7; D is tentatively TRBD1 or TRBD2 (5 bases each). The CDR3 loop spans 14 amino acids. V was pared by 5 bases and J by 4 bases, with 15 bases between. CDR1 and CDR2 from the germline V gene are MNHEY and SMNVEV (reference sequence). This chain's CDR3 is CASSPSGTDYEQYF. In nucleotides, the CDR3 is TGTGCCAGCAGTCCGTCCGGGACGGATTACGAGCAGTACTTC.

This clonotype was seen at least ten times. J is TRBJ2-1 and V is TRBV2; no firm D call. The ends were cut back, 2 bases at V and 0 bases at J, with 8 bases in the middle. Per the germline V gene, CDR1 is SNHLY and CDR2 is FYNNEI. The CDR3 has 15 residues. DNA of the CDR3: TGTGCCAGCAGTGAATCCAGGAGCTCCTACAATGAGCAGTTCTTC. This translates into CASSESRSSYNEQFF.

This clonotype was observed a handful of times. The chain recombines TRBV7-2 with TRBJ2-1; D is possibly TRBD2 (6 bases). The CDR3 is made up of 13 amino acids. Deletions cut 4 bases from V and 7 bases from J, with 11 bases between. Germline V gene data show CDR1 as SGHTA and CDR2 as FQGNSA. CDR3 protein: CASSSETRNEQFF. CDR3 bases: TGTGCCAGCAGCTCCGAGACTAGAAATGAGCAGTTCTTC.

This clonotype was observed at least ten times. The chain employs TRBV11-3 and TRBJ1-1, with D perhaps TRBD1 (6 bases). Trimming took off 3 bases at V and 5 bases at J, with 10 bases between the two ends. The germline V gene has CDR1 SGHNT and CDR2 YENEEA. CDR3 length equals 13 residues. CDR3 sequence reads: CASSLLQGTEAFF. As DNA, the CDR3 is TGTGCCAGCAGCTTGTTGCAGGGGACTGAAGCTTTCTTT.

This clonotype appeared many times. V is TRBV11-2 and J is TRBJ2-2; TRBD2 matches at 8 bases. The CDR3 is made up of 15 amino acids. Germline assignment: CDR1 SGHAT and CDR2 FQNNGV. V was clipped by 5 bases and J by 3 bases; unmatched bases: 5. CDR3 coding DNA: TGTGCCAGCAGCGCGCCGGGACTAGACACCGGGGAGCTGTTTTTT. Its translation: CASSAPGLDTGELFF.

This clonotype showed up many times. The chain couples TRBV2 to TRBJ2-3; no definite D call. Deletions cut 3 bases from V and 1 base from J, with 5 bases between. This CDR3 comprises 13 residues. Germline CDR1 is SNHLY and CDR2 is FYNNEI. The CDR3 nucleotides read TGTGCCAGCAGTGATCCAGGCACAGATACGCAGTATTTT. This encodes CASSDPGTDTQYF.

This clonotype was seen many times. This chain uses TRBV5-8 with TRBJ1-1; D is unresolved. CDR3 size: 15 residues. With 2 bases removed from V and 1 base from J, the gap between germline ends came to 12 bases. CDR1 is SGHTS and CDR2 is YDEGEE in the germline V gene. Here the CDR3 DNA reads TGTGCCAGCAGCTTTACGGGCAGAAAGAACACTGAAGCTTTCTTT. Its translation: CASSFTGRKNTEAFF. Combining the CDR3 with reference TRBV5-8 and TRBJ1-1 gives the whole variable domain EAGVTQSPTHLIKTRGQQATLRCSPISGHTSVYWYQQALGLGLQFLLWYDEGEERNRGNFPPRFSGRQFPNYSSELNVNALELEDSALYLCASSFTGRKNTEAFFGQGTRLTVV.

The V gene is TRBV28, the J gene TRBJ2-4, with TRBD1 as a possible D gene (6 bases). The CDR3 has 13 residues. Per germline, CDR1 MDHEN and CDR2 SYDVKM. The ends were cut back, 8 bases at V and 9 bases at J, with 17 bases in the middle. The CDR3 region is CASGQFSIGIQYF. The CDR3 bases are TGTGCCAGCGGACAGTTTTCGATCGGCATTCAGTACTTC.

This clonotype was detected ten times or more. V is TRBV7-8 and J is TRBJ2-1; D might be TRBD1 or TRBD2, each matching 5 bases. The CDR3 covers 15 residues. The germline CDR1 and CDR2 sequences are SGHVS and FQNEAQ. The V end was cut by 0 bases, the J end by 7 bases, with 13 bases between. The CDR3 nucleotides are TGTGCCAGCAGCTTAGCGCCGGGGCAGAGGAATGAGCAGTTCTTC. It translates to CASSLAPGQRNEQFF. The full variable domain, rest sourced from reference TRBV7-8 and TRBJ2-1, is GAGVSQSPRYKVAKRGQDVALRCDPISGHVSLFWYQQALGQGPEFLTYFQNEAQLDKSGLPSDRFFAERPEGSVSTLKIQRTQQEDSAVYLCASSLAPGQRNEQFFGPGTRLTVL.

The gene calls are TRBV29-1 and TRBJ2-6; perhaps TRBD1 as D (5 bases). The germline V gene has CDR1 SQVTM and CDR2 ANQGSEA. This CDR3 contains 14 residues. With 4 bases removed from V and 4 bases from J, the gap between germline ends came to 11 bases. In nucleotides, the CDR3 is TGCAGCGTTGTGTGGGGCGTCGGGGCCAACGTCCTGACTTTC. This translates into CSVVWGVGANVLTF. The variable domain in full, completed from reference TRBV29-1 and TRBJ2-6, reads SAVISQKPSRDICQRGTSLTIQCQVDSQVTMMFWYRQQPGQSLTLIATANQGSEATYESGFVIDKFPISRPNLTFSTLTVSNMSPEDSSIYLCSVVWGVGANVLTFGAGSRLTVL.

The chain employs TRBV13 and TRBJ2-7; the match to TRBD2 covers 7 bases. This CDR3 spans 15 amino acids. Trimming at V came to 2 bases and at J to 1 base, leaving 5 bases not matched to a gene. CDR1 is PRHDT and CDR2 is FYEKMQ in the germline V gene (reference sequence). The CDR3 nucleotides read TGTGCCAGCAGCTTATGGGAGGGATCATCCTACGAGCAGTACTTC. Translated: CASSLWEGSSYEQYF.

The table lists this clonotype with a few counts. J is TRBJ2-5 and V is TRBV30, with 8 bases matching TRBD2. The CDR3 has 14 amino acids. Germline V gives CDR1 GTSNPN, CDR2 SVGIG (reference sequence). V trimming: 2 bases; J trimming: 1 base; junction bases outside the gene matches: 3. CDR3 coding DNA: TGTGCCTGGAGTAGGACTAGCCTCCAAGAGACCCAGTACTTC. As protein: CAWSRTSLQETQYF. The variable domain in full, with the rest retrieved from reference TRBV30 and TRBJ2-5, is SQTIHQWPATLVQPVGSPLSLECTVEGTSNPNLYWYRQAAGRGLQLLFYSVGIGQISSEVPQNLSASRPQDRQFILSSKKLLLSDSGFYLCAWSRTSLQETQYFGPGTRLLVL.

This clonotype has a count of ten or more. The chain joins TRBV7-9 to TRBJ1-5, with D unclear. Germline CDR1 reads SEHNR; CDR2 reads FQNEAQ (reference sequence). The CDR3 sequence is 12 residues long. V was shortened by 2 bases and J by 11 bases, with 10 bases between the two germline ends. The CDR3 DNA follows: TGTGCCAGCAGCTTACAGGCGGGAGCCCAGCATTTT. It codes for CASSLQAGAQHF.

The chain couples TRBV5-4 to TRBJ2-3; D may be TRBD1 (6 bases). The CDR3 is made up of 14 amino acids. Trimming took 5 bases from V and 4 from J, leaving 14 bases between them. Germline values: CDR1 SGHNT, CDR2 YYREEE (reference sequence). For the CDR3, the DNA is TGTGCCAGCAGAGTGGACAGTTGGGCAGATACGCAGTATTTT. The encoded protein is CASRVDSWADTQYF.

The sample holds many counts of this clonotype. V and J are TRBV10-3 and TRBJ1-5; D may be TRBD1 (6 bases). This CDR3 comprises 15 residues. Germline V gene data show CDR1 as ENHRY and CDR2 as SYGVKD. Trimming took off 6 bases at V and 5 bases at J, with 17 bases between the two ends. Here the CDR3 DNA reads TGTGCCATCAGGGCGGGGTGGGGGGCGGATCAGCCCCAGCATTTT. Translating it yields CAIRAGWGADQPQHF.

As concerns this clonotype: With a much larger clone just one base away, this may be a read error. The CDR3, as DNA: TGTGCCAGCAGTGGAGGGTCGAACTCCTACAAGCAGTACTTC. Encoded protein: CASSGGSNSYKQYF. This chain uses TRBV28 with TRBJ2-7; D is possibly TRBD2 (6 bases). This CDR3 region has 14 residues. Germline-derived CDR1 and CDR2 are MDHEN and SYDVKM.

The chain couples TRBV19 to TRBJ1-5, with 7 bases aligning to TRBD1. The length of the CDR3 is 16 residues. J was trimmed by 1 base and V by 4 bases; bases with no gene match: 7. The germline V gene encodes CDR1 LNHDA and CDR2 SQIVND (reference sequence). CDR3 sequence reads: CASSRDRVSSNQPQHF. The CDR3 DNA sequence: TGTGCCAGTAGTAGAGACAGGGTATCAAGCAATCAGCCCCAGCATTTT.